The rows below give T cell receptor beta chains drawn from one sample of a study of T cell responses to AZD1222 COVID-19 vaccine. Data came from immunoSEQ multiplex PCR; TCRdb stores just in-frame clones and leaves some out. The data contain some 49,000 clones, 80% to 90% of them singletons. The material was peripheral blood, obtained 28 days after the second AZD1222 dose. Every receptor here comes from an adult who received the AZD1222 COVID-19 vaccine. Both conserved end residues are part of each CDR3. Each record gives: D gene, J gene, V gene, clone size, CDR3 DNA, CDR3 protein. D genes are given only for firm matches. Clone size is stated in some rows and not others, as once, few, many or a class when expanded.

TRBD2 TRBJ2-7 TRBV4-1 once TGCGCCAGCAGCCAGGGTACTAGCGGACAATACGAGCAGTACTTC CASSQGTSGQYEQYF
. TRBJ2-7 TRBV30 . TGTGCCTGGAGTTCACTTAAGGCCGAGCAGTACTTC CAWSSLKAEQYF
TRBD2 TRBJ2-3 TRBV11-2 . TGTGCCAGCAGTCCTCGACTAGCGGGGGGGGCGACAGATACGCAGTATTTT CASSPRLAGGATDTQYF
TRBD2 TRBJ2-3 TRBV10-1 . TGCGCCAGCAGTGAGTCGTTGGCGGGAGCTGCAGATACGCAGTATTTT CASSESLAGAADTQYF
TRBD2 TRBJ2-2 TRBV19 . TGTGCCAGTATGCGGGAGCCATGGCACGGGGAGCTGTTTTTT CASMREPWHGELFF
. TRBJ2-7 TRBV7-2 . TGTGCCAGCAGCTTAGGGAACGACTACGAGCAGTACTTC CASSLGNDYEQYF
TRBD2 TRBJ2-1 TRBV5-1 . TGCGCCAGCAGCTTGACTAGCGGGATCCTCTACAATGAGCAGTTCTTC CASSLTSGILYNEQFF
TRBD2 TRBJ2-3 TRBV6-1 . TGTGCCAGCAGTGAAAGCGGGAGAGATACGCAGTATTTT CASSESGRDTQYF
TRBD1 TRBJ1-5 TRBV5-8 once TGTGCCAGCAGCTTGGCCGGGACAGGGGGAGCACAGCCCCAGCATTTT CASSLAGTGGAQPQHF
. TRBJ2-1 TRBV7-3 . TGTGCCAGCAGCTCATTATCCGATGAGCAGTTCTTC CASSSLSDEQFF
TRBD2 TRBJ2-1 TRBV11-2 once TGTGCCAGCAGGGGAGGACTAGCGGGGACCAATGAGCAGTTCTTC CASRGGLAGTNEQFF
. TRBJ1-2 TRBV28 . TGTGCCAGCAGCTTACCAGCGAACTATGGCTACACCTTC CASSLPANYGYTF
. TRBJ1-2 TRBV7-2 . TGTGCCAGCAGCCATGTGCTGCGTGGCTACACCTTC CASSHVLRGYTF
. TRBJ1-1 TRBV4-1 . TGCGCCAGCAGCCAAGGTGTAGGGAGCACTGAAGCTTTCTTT CASSQGVGSTEAFF
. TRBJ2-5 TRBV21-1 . TGTGCCAGCAGCGACGGACAGGGGGGAGGAGAGACCCAGTACTTC CASSDGQGGGETQYF
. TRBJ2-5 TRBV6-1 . TGTGCCAGCAGTGAATACGGGACGCCCAAAGAGACCCAGTACTTC CASSEYGTPKETQYF
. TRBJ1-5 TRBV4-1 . TGCGCCAGCAGCCCCCGGGCAGAGAGGTATGTGCCCCAGCATTTT CASSPRAERYVPQHF
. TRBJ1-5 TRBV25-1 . TGTGCCAGCAGTGATGGGCCCCACCCCAGGGATAGCAATCAGCCCCAGCATTTT CASSDGPHPRDSNQPQHF
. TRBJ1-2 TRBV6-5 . TGTGCCAGCAGTCCCGGCTCCTATGGCTACACCTTC CASSPGSYGYTF
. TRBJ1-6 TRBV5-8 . TGTGCCAGCAGCTCCCCCCGGGTTAGGAAGAATTCACCCCTCCACTTT CASSSPRVRKNSPLHF
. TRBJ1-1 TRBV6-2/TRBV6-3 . TGTGCCAGCAGTTTTGGGGGGACTGAAGCTTTCTTT CASSFGGTEAFF
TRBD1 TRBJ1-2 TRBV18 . TGTGCCAGCTCACTCCCAGGGGGCGCAGACTATGGCTACACCTTC CASSLPGGADYGYTF
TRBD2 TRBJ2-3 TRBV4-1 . TGCGCCAGCAGCCAGTACCGGGACTATACTAGCACAGATACGCAGTATTTT CASSQYRDYTSTDTQYF
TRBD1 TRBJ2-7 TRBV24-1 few TGTGCCACCTACGGACAGGGACCCTACGAGCAGTACTTC CATYGQGPYEQYF
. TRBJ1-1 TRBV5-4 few TGTGCCAGCAGCTTGTCTCAATACACTGAAGCTTTCTTT CASSLSQYTEAFF
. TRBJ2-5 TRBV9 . TGTGCCAGCAGCGTAGGGACTATAACTCAAGAGACCCAGTACTTC CASSVGTITQETQYF
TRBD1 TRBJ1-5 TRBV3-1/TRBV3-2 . TGTGCCAGCAGCCAAGAAGGGCAGGGGGGAAGCAATCAGCCCCAGCATTTT CASSQEGQGGSNQPQHF
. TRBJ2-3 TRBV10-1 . TGCGCCAGCAGTGAGTCGGTTAAAAGCACAGATACGCAGTATTTT CASSESVKSTDTQYF
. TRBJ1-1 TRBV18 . TGTGCCAGCTCACCACTCTTCAACACTGAAGCTTTCTTT CASSPLFNTEAFF